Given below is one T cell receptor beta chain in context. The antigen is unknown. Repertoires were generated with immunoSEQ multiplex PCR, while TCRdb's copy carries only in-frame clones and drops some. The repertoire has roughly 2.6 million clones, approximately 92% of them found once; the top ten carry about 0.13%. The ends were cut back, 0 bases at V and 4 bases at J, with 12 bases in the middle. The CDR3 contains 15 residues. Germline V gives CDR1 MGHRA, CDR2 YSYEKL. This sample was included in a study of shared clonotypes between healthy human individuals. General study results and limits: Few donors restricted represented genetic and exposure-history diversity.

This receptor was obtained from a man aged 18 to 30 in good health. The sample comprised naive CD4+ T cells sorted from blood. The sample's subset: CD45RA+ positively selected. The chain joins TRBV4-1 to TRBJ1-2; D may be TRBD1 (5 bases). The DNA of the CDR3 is TGCGCCAGCAGCCAAGAGGGACCCCGGGGCTATGGCTACACCTTC. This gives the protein CASSQEGPRGYGYTF.